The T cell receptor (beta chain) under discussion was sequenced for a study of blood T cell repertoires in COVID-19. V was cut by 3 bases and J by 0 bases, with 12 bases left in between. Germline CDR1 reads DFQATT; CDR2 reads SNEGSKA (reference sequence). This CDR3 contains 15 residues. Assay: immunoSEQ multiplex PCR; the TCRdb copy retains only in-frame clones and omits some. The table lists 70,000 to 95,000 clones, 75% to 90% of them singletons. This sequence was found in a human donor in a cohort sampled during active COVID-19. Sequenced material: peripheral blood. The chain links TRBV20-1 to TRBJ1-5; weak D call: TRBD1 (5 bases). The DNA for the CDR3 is TGCAGTGCTAGTCAAGGGGCATCTAGCAATCAGCCCCAGCATTTT. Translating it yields CSASQGASSNQPQHF.